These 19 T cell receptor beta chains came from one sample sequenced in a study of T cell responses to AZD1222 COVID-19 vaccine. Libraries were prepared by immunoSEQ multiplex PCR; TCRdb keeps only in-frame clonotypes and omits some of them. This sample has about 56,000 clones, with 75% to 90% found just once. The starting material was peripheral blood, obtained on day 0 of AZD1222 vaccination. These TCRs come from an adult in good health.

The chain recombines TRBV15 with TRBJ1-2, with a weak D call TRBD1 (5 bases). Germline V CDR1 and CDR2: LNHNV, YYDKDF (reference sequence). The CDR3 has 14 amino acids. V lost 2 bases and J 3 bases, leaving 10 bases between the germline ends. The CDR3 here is CATSRRRGDYGYTF. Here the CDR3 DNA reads TGTGCCACCAGCAGACGGAGAGGGGACTATGGCTACACCTTC.

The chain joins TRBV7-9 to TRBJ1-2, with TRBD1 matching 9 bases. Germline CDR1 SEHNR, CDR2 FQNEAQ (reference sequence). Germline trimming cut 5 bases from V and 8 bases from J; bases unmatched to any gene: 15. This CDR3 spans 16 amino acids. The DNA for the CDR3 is TGTGCCAGCAGCGCGGGACAGGGATTTGTCTCGGGGGGCTACACCTTC. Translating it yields CASSAGQGFVSGGYTF.

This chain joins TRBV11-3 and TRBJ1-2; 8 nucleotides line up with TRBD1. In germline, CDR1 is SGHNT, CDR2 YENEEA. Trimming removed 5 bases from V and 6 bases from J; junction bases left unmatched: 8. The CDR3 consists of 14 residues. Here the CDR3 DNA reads TGTGCCAGCAGCCCTCCGGGACAGGCTAATGGCTACACCTTC. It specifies CASSPPGQANGYTF.

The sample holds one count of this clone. The DNA for the CDR3 is TGTGCCAGCAGTTACTCGGGGGGGGGCACTGAAGCTTTCTTT. Amino acid sequence: CASSYSGGGTEAFF. The V and J genes are TRBV6-2 or TRBV6-3 and TRBJ1-1; D perhaps matches TRBD1 (5 bases). This CDR3 is built from 14 residues. The germline V gene encodes CDR1 MNHEY and CDR2 SVGEGT. V lost 0 bases, J lost 4 bases, and 9 bases lay in between.

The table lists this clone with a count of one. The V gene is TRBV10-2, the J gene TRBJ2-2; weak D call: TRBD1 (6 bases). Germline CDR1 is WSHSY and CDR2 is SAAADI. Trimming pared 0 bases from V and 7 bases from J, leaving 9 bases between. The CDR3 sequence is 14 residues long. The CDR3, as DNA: TGCGCCAGCAGTGAGTCAGGGGGAAGCGGGGAGCTGTTTTTT. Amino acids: CASSESGGSGELFF.

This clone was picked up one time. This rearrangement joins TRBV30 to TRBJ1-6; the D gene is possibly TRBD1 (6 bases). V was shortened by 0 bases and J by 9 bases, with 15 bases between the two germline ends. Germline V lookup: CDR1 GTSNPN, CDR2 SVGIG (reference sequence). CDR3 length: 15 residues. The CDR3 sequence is CAWSVEGGGISPLHF. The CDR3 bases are TGTGCCTGGAGTGTCGAGGGGGGGGGCATTTCACCCCTCCACTTT.

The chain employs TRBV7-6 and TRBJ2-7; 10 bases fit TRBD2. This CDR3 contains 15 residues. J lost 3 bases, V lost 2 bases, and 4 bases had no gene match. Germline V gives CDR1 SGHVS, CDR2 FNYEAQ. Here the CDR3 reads CASSLRTSGNYEQYF. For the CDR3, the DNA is TGTGCCAGCAGCTTAAGGACTAGCGGAAACTACGAGCAGTACTTC.

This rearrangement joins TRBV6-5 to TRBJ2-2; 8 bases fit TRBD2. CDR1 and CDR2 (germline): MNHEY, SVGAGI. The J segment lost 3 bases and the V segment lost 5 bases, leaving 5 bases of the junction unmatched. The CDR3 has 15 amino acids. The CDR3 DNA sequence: TGTGCCAGCAGTCGGACTAGCACCTACACCGGGGAGCTGTTTTTT. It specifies CASSRTSTYTGELFF.

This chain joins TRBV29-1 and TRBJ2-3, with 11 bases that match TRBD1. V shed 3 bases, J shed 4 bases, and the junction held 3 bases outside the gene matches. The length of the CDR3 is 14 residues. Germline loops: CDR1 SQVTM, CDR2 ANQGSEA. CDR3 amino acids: CSVDGTGGSDTQYF. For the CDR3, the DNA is TGCAGCGTTGACGGGACAGGGGGGTCAGATACGCAGTATTTT.

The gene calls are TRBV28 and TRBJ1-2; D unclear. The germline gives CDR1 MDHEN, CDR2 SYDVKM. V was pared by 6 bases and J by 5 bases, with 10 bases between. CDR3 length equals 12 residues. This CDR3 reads CASRTHGYGYTF. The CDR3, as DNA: TGTGCCAGCAGAACACACGGATATGGCTACACCTTC.

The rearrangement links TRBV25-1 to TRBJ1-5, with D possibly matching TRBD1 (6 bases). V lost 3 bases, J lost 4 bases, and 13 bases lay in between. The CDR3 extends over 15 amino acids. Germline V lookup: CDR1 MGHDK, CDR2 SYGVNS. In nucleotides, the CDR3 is TGTGCCAGCAGTGACGGGGGAAGGGGGAATCAGCCCCAGCATTTT. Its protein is CASSDGGRGNQPQHF.

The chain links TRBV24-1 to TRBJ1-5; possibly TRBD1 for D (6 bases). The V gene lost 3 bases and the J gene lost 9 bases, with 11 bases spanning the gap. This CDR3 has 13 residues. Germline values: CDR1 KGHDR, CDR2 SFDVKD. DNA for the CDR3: TGTGCCACCAGTGATGTTGGGGGCCGGCCCCAGCATTTT. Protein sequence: CATSDVGGRPQHF.

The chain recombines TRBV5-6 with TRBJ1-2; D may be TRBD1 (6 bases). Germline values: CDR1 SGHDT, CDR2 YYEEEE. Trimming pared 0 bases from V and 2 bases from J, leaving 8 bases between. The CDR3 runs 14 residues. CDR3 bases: TGTGCCAGCAGCTTGGGACAGGCAAACTATGGCTACACCTTC. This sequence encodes CASSLGQANYGYTF.

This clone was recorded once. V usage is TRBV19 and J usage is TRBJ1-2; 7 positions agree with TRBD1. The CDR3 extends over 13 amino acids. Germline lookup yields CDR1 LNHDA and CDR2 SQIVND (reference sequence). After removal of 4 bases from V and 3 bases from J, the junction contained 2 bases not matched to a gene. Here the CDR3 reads CASSTTGDYGYTF. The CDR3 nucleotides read TGTGCCAGTAGTACCACAGGGGACTATGGCTACACCTTC.

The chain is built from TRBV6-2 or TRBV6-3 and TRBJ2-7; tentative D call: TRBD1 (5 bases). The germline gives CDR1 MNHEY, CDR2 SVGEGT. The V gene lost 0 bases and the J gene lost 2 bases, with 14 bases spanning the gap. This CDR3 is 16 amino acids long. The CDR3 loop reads CASSYSLDTPTYEQYF. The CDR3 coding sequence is TGTGCCAGCAGTTACTCGTTGGACACCCCTACCTACGAGCAGTACTTC.

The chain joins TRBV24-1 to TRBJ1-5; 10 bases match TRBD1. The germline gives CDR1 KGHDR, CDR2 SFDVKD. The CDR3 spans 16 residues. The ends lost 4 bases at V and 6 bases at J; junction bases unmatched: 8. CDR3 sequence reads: CATSDPRQGASQPQHF. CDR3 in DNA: TGTGCCACCAGTGACCCTAGACAGGGGGCAAGTCAGCCCCAGCATTTT.

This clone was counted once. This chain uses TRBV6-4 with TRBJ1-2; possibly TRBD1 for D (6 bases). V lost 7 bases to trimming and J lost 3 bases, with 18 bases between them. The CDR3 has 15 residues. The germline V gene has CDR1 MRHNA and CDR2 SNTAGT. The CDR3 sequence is CASTPRSDSYYGYTF. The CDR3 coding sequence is TGTGCCAGCACCCCACGATCGGACAGCTACTATGGCTACACCTTC.

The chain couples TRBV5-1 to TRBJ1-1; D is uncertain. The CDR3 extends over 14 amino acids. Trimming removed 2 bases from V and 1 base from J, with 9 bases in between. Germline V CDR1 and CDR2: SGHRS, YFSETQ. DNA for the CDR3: TGCGCCAGCAGCTTATCCAGCCAGAACACTGAAGCTTTCTTT. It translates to CASSLSSQNTEAFF.

CDR3 bases: TGCGCCAGCAGCTCACTCGTGACCCAGCGGGAGATTCCCGGGGAGCTGTTTTTT. Its protein is CASSSLVTQREIPGELFF. This chain links TRBV4-1 with TRBJ2-2, with TRBD2 matching over 8 bases. Germline-derived CDR1 and CDR2 are MGHRA and YSYEKL. J gave up 6 bases and V 5 bases, and 17 bases lay outside the gene matches. The CDR3 runs to 18 residues.